These 6 T cell receptor beta chains originate from one sample sequenced in a study of T cells in localized non-small cell lung cancer. Sequenced by immunoSEQ multiplex PCR; TCRdb stores in-frame clones only, minus some. The table includes about 16,000 clones, about four fifths detected once. The material sequenced was peripheral blood, taken before any cancer treatment. Source of these receptors: a male donor at least 60 years old with stage I lung adenocarcinoma.

The chain is built from TRBV29-1 and TRBJ2-5; 7 bases match TRBD1. The CDR3 is 13 residues long. The V segment lost 6 bases and the J segment 1 base; nucleotides outside the gene matches: 5. The germline V gene has CDR1 SQVTM and CDR2 ANQGSEA. The CDR3 nucleotides are TGCAGCGTGCGGACAGGAGGCCAAGAGACCCAGTACTTC. Translation: CSVRTGGQETQYF.

This clone has just a few counts. The chain combines TRBV28 with TRBJ2-7; D is tentatively TRBD1 or TRBD2 (5 bases each). Germline V gives CDR1 MDHEN, CDR2 SYDVKM. V gave up 3 bases and J gave up 1 base, with 22 bases separating them. The CDR3 length is 18 residues. CDR3 residues: CASSFIAGPGATSYEQYF. CDR3 DNA: TGTGCCAGCAGTTTTATCGCCGGACCCGGGGCAACTTCCTACGAGCAGTACTTC.

This chain links TRBV29-1 with TRBJ2-7; D tentatively reads TRBD1 or TRBD2 (6 bases each). Germline V gene sequence: CDR1 SQVTM, CDR2 ANQGSEA. The ends were cut back, 0 bases at V and 5 bases at J, with 14 bases in the middle. There are 14 residues in the CDR3. This CDR3 reads CSVEDLSGGDEQYF. CDR3 sequence (DNA): TGCAGCGTTGAAGATCTGTCCGGGGGCGACGAGCAGTACTTC.

The chain has TRBV5-6 and TRBJ2-1; 7 bases align to TRBD1. V was pared by 1 base and J by 0 bases, with 10 bases of the junction left unmatched. This CDR3 has 18 amino acids. Germline lookup yields CDR1 SGHDT and CDR2 YYEEEE. The DNA for the CDR3 is TGTGCCAGCAGCTTGTTACAGGGGCCCCGGAGCTCCTACAATGAGCAGTTCTTC. Translated: CASSLLQGPRSSYNEQFF. The full variable domain, completed using reference TRBV5-6 and TRBJ2-1, is DAGVTQSPTHLIKTRGQQVTLRCSPKSGHDTVSWYQQALGQGPQFIFQYYEEEERQRGNFPDRFSGHQFPNYSSELNVNALLLGDSALYLCASSLLQGPRSSYNEQFFGPGTRLTVL.

This clone occurred a few times. The DNA of the CDR3 is TGCGCCAGCAGCTTGGGCGGGGGTTCAGATACGCAGTATTTT. Protein: CASSLGGGSDTQYF. The chain combines TRBV5-1 with TRBJ2-3; TRBD2 agrees at 7 bases. Looked up from germline, CDR1 is SGHRS and CDR2 is YFSETQ. Unmatched junction bases numbered 2, after V lost 0 bases and J lost 4 bases. This CDR3 region has 14 residues.

Worth noting for this clone: Distinct nucleotide sequences in the sample also encode this CDR3. This chain connects TRBV6-1 to TRBJ1-2; D is possibly TRBD1 (5 bases). The ends were cut back, 0 bases at V and 3 bases at J, with 11 bases in the middle. Germline CDR1 MNHNS, CDR2 SASEGT. The CDR3 loop spans 15 amino acids. Here the CDR3 reads CASSEALGRHYGYTF. CDR3 sequence (DNA): TGTGCCAGCAGTGAAGCGCTGGGGCGGCACTATGGCTACACCTTC.